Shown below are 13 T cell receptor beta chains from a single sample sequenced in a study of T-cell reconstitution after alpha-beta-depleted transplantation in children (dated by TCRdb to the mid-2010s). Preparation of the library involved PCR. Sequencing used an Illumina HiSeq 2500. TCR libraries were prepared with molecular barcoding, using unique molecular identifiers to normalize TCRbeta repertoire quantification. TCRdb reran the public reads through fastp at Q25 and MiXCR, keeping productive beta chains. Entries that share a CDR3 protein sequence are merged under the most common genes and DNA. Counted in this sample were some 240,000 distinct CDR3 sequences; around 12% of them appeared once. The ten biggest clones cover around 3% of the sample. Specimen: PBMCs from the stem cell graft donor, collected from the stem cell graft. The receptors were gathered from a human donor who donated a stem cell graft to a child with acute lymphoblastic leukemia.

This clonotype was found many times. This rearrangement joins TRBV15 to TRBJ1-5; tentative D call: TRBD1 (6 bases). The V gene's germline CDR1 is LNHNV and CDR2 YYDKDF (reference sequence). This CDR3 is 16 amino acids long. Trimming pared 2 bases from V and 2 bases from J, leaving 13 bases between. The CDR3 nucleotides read TGTGCCACCAGCAGAATTCCGGGGGCCGGCAATCAGCCCCAGCATTTT. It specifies CATSRIPGAGNQPQHF.

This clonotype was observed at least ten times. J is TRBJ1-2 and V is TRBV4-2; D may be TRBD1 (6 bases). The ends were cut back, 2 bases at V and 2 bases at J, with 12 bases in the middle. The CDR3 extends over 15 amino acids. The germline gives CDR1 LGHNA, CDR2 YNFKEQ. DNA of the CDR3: TGTGCCAGCAGCCAAACCCTCACAGGGAACTATGGCTACACCTTC. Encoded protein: CASSQTLTGNYGYTF.

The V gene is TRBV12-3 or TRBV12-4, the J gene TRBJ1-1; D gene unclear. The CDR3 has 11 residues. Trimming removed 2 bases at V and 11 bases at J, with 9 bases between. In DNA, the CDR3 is TGTGCCAGCAGTTTAAGACCCCCGGCTTTCTTT. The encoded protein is CASSLRPPAFF.

DNA of the CDR3: TGTGCCAGCAGCTTAGCCAGGAACTACACTGAAGCTTTCTTT. Protein sequence: CASSLARNYTEAFF. The chain uses TRBV7-9 and TRBJ1-1; no clear D gene. The CDR3 has 14 residues. Looked up from germline, CDR1 is SEHNR and CDR2 is FQNEAQ (reference sequence). V lost 0 bases, J lost 3 bases, and 8 bases lay in between. The variable domain in full, completed from reference TRBV7-9 and TRBJ1-1, reads DTGVSQNPRHKITKRGQNVTFRCDPISEHNRLYWYRQTLGQGPEFLTYFQNEAQLEKSRLLSDRFSAERPKGSFSTLEIQRTEQGDSAMYLCASSLARNYTEAFFGQGTRLTVV.

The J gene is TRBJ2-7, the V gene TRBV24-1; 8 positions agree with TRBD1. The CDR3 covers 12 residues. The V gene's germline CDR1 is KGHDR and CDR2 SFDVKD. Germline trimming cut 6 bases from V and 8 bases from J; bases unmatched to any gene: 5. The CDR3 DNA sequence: TGTGCCACCAGTCAGGGGGCGCAGAAGCAGTACTTC. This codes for CATSQGAQKQYF.

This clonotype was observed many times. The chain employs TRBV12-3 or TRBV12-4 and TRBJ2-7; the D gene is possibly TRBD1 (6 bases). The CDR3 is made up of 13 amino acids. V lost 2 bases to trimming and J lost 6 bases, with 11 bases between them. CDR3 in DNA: TGTGCCAGCAGTTTAAACAGGGTGGGCGAGCAGTACTTC. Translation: CASSLNRVGEQYF.

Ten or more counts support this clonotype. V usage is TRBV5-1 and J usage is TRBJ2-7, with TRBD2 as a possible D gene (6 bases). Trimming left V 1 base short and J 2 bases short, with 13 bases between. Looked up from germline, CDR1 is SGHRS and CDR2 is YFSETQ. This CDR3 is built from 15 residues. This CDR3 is CASSLRRDLPYEQYF. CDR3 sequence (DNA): TGCGCCAGCAGCTTGAGGAGGGACCTTCCCTACGAGCAGTACTTC.

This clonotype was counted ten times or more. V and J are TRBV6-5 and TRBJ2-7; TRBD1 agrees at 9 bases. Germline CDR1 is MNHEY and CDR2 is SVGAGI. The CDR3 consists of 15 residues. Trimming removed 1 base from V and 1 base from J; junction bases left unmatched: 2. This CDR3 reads CASSYLTGGSYEQYF. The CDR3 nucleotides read TGTGCCAGCAGTTACTTGACAGGGGGGTCCTACGAGCAGTACTTC.

The CDR3 coding sequence is TGTGCCAGCAGCACCGCCCGAGGGAAGCTGAACACTGAAGCTTTCTTT. Translated: CASSTARGKLNTEAFF. The chain has TRBV7-6 and TRBJ1-1; D gene unclear. There are 16 residues in the CDR3. The V gene's germline CDR1 is SGHVS and CDR2 FNYEAQ. Trimming removed 5 bases from V and 0 bases from J, with 16 bases in between.

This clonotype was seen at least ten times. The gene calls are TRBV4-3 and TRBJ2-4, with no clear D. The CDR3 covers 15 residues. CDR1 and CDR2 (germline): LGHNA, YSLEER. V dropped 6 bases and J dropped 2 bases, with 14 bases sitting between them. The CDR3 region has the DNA TGCGCCAGCAGTTTAACCGGCGACCCCAAAAACATTCAGTACTTC. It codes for CASSLTGDPKNIQYF.

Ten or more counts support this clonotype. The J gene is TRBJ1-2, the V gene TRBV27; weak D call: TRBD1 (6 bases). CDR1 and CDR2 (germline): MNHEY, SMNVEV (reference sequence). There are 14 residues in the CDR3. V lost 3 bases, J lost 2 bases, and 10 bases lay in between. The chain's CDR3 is CASSLSTGNYGYTF. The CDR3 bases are TGTGCCAGCAGTTTGTCGACAGGCAACTATGGCTACACCTTC.

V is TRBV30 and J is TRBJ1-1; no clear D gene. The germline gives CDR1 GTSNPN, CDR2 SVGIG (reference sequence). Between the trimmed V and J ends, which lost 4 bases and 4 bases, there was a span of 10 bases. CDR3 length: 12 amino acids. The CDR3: CAWTSASTEAFF. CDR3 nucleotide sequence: TGTGCCTGGACCTCGGCGAGCACTGAAGCTTTCTTT. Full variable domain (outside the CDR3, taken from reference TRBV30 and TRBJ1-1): SQTIHQWPATLVQPVGSPLSLECTVEGTSNPNLYWYRQAAGRGLQLLFYSVGIGQISSEVPQNLSASRPQDRQFILSSKKLLLSDSGFYLCAWTSASTEAFFGQGTRLTVV.

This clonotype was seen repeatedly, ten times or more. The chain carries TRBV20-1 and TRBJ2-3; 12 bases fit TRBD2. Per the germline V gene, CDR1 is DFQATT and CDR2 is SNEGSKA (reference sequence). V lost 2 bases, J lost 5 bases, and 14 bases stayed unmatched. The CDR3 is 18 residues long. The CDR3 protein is CSARLPGLAGGRVDTQYF. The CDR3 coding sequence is TGCAGTGCTAGATTGCCCGGCCTAGCGGGAGGGCGGGTAGATACGCAGTATTTT.